These 8 T cell receptor beta chains came from one sample sequenced in a study of blood T cell repertoires in COVID-19. Profiled with immunoSEQ multiplex PCR; TCRdb holds only in-frame clones, not every one. This table has around 310,000 clones, approximately 90% appearing once. The source material was peripheral blood. These receptors came from a woman between 45 and 60 years old with active or convalescent COVID-19.

V and J are TRBV15 and TRBJ1-1, with TRBD1 matching over 7 bases. The germline V gene has CDR1 LNHNV and CDR2 YYDKDF (reference sequence). V was pared by 3 bases and J by 1 base, with 5 bases of the junction left unmatched. This CDR3 spans 15 amino acids. The CDR3 is CATSSQTGANTEAFF. CDR3 coding DNA: TGTGCCACCAGCAGCCAAACAGGGGCGAACACTGAAGCTTTCTTT.

CDR3 residues: CASSRQGGTDTQYF. As DNA, the CDR3 is TGTGCCAGCAGCCGACAGGGCGGCACAGATACGCAGTATTTT. The V call is TRBV6-5, the J call TRBJ2-3; 7 bases line up with TRBD1. V trimming: 6 bases; J trimming: 1 base; junction bases outside the gene matches: 4. CDR3 length: 14 residues. Germline V gene lookup returns CDR1 MNHEY and CDR2 SVGAGI.

This chain joins TRBV30 and TRBJ2-7; 11 bases agree with TRBD2. The CDR3 is 15 residues long. The V gene end was trimmed by 3 bases and the J gene end by 3 bases; junction bases not matched to a gene: 7. Looked up from germline, CDR1 is GTSNPN and CDR2 is SVGIG (reference sequence). CDR3 in amino acids: CAWSVKTSGNYEQYF. CDR3 nucleotide sequence: TGTGCCTGGAGCGTGAAGACTAGCGGGAACTACGAGCAGTACTTC.

This clone was observed a handful of times. The CDR3 DNA follows: TGTGCCAGCAGCCTCCAGATGGGCCCGGATACGCAGTATTTT. It codes for CASSLQMGPDTQYF. The rearrangement uses TRBV14 and TRBJ2-3, with D unresolved. Germline CDR1 is SGHDN and CDR2 is FVKESK. V lost 4 bases, J lost 6 bases, and 14 bases lay in between. This CDR3 comprises 14 residues.

V usage is TRBV7-2 and J usage is TRBJ2-3, with 13 bases lining up with TRBD2. This CDR3 contains 16 residues. Trimming took 6 bases from V and 5 from J; bases not matched to a gene: 8. The germline V gene encodes CDR1 SGHTA and CDR2 FQGNSA. The CDR3 DNA reads as TGTGCCAGCAGTCCAACTAGCGGGGGGGCCGGAGATACGCAGTATTTT. Translation: CASSPTSGGAGDTQYF.

The rearrangement joins TRBV14 to TRBJ2-1, with TRBD2 matching over 11 bases. The germline CDR1 and CDR2 sequences are SGHDN and FVKESK. Trimming removed 5 bases from V and 7 bases from J; junction bases left unmatched: 7. The CDR3 sequence is 15 residues long. The CDR3 DNA sequence: TGTGCCAGCAGCTACATAGCGGGAGGGGGGAATGAGCAGTTCTTC. It is translated as CASSYIAGGGNEQFF. Full variable domain (rest looked up from reference TRBV14 and TRBJ2-1): EAGVTQFPSHSVIEKGQTVTLRCDPISGHDNLYWYRRVMGKEIKFLLHFVKESKQDESGMPNNRFLAERTGGTYSTLKVQPAELEDSGVYFCASSYIAGGGNEQFFGPGTRLTVL.

This clone was picked up many times. This sequence joins TRBV18 and TRBJ2-5; tentatively, D is TRBD2 (6 bases). Trimming left V 0 bases short and J 4 bases short, with 15 bases between. CDR1 is KGHSH, CDR2 LQKENI, per germline. The CDR3 consists of 16 residues. CDR3 in DNA: TGTGCCAGCTCACCACCAACGGGGGAAGGTGGAGAGACCCAGTACTTC. Its translation is CASSPPTGEGGETQYF.

The CDR3 spells CASTYDLNTEAFF. The CDR3 region has the DNA TGTGCCAGCACCTATGACTTGAACACTGAAGCTTTCTTT. The chain employs TRBV25-1 and TRBJ1-1, with no clear D. The CDR3 consists of 13 residues. Per the germline V gene, CDR1 is MGHDK and CDR2 is SYGVNS. With 7 bases removed from V and 0 bases from J, the gap between germline ends came to 9 bases.